This TCR beta chain was obtained from a study of T cells in Graves' hyperthyroidism and ophthalmopathy. RNA transcripts served as the template for amplifying TCR beta CDR3 regions. The HTBI primer set served for first-round RT-PCR of the TCR CDR3. TCRdb called the multiplex PCR reads again in MiXCR, with one record for every CDR3 protein. The sample lists around 480,000 distinct CDR3 sequences; 13% to 15% were seen once. The V end was cut by 7 bases, the J end by 1 base, with 14 bases between. Germline CDR1 reads LNHDA; CDR2 reads SQIVND (reference sequence). The CDR3 extends over 14 amino acids. This clonotype was detected only a few times.

The genes are TRBV19 and TRBJ2-7; D is undetermined. Sequenced material: blood. This clonotype was obtained from a woman between 18 and 29 years old with Graves' hyperthyroidism. The CDR3 region is CASTLGSGSYEQYF. In DNA form, the CDR3 reads TGTGCCAGTACCCTCGGTTCAGGTTCCTACGAGCAGTACTTC.